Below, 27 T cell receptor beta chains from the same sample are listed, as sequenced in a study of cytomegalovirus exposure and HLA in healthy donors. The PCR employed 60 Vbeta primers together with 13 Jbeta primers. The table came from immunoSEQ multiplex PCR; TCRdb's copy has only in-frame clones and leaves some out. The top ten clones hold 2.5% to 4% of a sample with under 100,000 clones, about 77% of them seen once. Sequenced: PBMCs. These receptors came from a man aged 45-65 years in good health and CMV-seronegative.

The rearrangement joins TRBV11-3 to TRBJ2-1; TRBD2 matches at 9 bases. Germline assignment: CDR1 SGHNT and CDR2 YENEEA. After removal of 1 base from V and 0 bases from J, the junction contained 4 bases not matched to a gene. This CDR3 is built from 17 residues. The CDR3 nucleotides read TGTGCCAGCAGCTTAGTTGGTAGCGGGAGCTCCTACAATGAGCAGTTCTTC. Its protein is CASSLVGSGSSYNEQFF.

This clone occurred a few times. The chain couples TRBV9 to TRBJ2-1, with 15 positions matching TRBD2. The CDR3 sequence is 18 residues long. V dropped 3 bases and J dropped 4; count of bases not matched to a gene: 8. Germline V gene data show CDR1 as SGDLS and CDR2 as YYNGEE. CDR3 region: CASSASGLAGGPYNEQFF. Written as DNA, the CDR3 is TGTGCCAGCAGCGCCTCCGGACTAGCGGGGGGGCCTTACAATGAGCAGTTCTTC. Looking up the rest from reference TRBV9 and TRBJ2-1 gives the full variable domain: DSGVTQTPKHLITATGQRVTLRCSPRSGDLSVYWYQQSLDQGLQFLIQYYNGEERAKGNILERFSAQQFPDLHSELNLSSLELGDSALYFCASSASGLAGGPYNEQFFGPGTRLTVL.

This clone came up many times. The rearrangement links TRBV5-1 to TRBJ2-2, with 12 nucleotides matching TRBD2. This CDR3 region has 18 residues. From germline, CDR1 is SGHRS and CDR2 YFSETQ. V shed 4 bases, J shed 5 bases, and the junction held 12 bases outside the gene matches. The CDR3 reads CASSLSTSGGATTGELFF. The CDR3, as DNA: TGCGCCAGCAGCCTCTCGACTAGCGGGGGCGCTACTACCGGGGAGCTGTTTTTT.

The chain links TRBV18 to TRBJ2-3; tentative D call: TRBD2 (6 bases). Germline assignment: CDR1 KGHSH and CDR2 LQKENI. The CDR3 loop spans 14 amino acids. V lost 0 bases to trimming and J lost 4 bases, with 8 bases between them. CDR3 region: CASSPPGSADTQYF. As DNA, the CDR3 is TGTGCCAGCTCACCACCCGGGAGCGCAGATACGCAGTATTTT.

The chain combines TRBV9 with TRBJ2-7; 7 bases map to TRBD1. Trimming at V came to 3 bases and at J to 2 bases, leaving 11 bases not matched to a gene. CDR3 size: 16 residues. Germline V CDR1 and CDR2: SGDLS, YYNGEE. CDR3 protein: CASSGSRDSWAYEQYF. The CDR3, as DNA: TGTGCCAGCAGCGGATCCCGGGACAGTTGGGCCTACGAGCAGTACTTC. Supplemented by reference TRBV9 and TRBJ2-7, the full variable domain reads DSGVTQTPKHLITATGQRVTLRCSPRSGDLSVYWYQQSLDQGLQFLIQYYNGEERAKGNILERFSAQQFPDLHSELNLSSLELGDSALYFCASSGSRDSWAYEQYFGPGTRLTVT.

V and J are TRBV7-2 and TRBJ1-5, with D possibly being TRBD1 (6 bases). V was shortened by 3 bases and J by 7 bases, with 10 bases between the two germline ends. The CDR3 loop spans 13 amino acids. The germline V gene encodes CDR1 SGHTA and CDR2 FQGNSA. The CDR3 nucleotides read TGTGCCAGCAGCTTTGGACAGTCCCAGCCCCAGCATTTT. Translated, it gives CASSFGQSQPQHF.

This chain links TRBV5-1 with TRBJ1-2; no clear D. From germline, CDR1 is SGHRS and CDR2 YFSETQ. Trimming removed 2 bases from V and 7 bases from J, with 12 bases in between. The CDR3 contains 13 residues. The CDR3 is CASSFETRGGYTF. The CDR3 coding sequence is TGCGCCAGCAGCTTCGAGACTCGTGGTGGCTACACCTTC. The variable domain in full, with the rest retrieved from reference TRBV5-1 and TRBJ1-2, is KAGVTQTPRYLIKTRGQQVTLSCSPISGHRSVSWYQQTPGQGLQFLFEYFSETQRNKGNFPGRFSGRQFSNSRSEMNVSTLELGDSALYLCASSFETRGGYTFGSGTRLTVV.

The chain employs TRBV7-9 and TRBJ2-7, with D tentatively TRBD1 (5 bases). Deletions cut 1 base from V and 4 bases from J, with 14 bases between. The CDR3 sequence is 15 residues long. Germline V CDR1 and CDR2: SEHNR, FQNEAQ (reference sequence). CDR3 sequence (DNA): TGTGCCAGCAGCTTAGGATCGGTACAGGTGTACGAGCAGTACTTC. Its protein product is CASSLGSVQVYEQYF. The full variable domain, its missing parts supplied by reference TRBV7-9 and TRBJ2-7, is DTGVSQNPRHKITKRGQNVTFRCDPISEHNRLYWYRQTLGQGPEFLTYFQNEAQLEKSRLLSDRFSAERPKGSFSTLEIQRTEQGDSAMYLCASSLGSVQVYEQYFGPGTRLTVT.

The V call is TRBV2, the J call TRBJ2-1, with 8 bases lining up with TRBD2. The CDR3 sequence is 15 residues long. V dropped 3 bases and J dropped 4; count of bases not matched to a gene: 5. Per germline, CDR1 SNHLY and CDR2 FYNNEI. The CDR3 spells CASSERRGVYNEQFF. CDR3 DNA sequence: TGTGCCAGCAGTGAGAGGCGGGGGGTATACAATGAGCAGTTCTTC. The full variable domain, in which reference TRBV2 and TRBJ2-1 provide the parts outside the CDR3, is EPEVTQTPSHQVTQMGQEVILRCVPISNHLYFYWYRQILGQKVEFLVSFYNNEISEKSEIFDDQFSVERPDGSNFTLKIRSTKLEDSAMYFCASSERRGVYNEQFFGPGTRLTVL.

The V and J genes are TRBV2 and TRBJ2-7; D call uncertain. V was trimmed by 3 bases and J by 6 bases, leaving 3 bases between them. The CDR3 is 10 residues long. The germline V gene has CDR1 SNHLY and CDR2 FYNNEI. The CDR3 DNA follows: TGTGCCAGCAGTGACCGCGAGCAGTACTTC. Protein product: CASSDREQYF.

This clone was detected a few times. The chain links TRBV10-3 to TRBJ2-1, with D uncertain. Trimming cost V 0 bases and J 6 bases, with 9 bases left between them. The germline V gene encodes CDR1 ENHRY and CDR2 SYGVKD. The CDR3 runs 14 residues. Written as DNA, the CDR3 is TGTGCCATCAGTGAGTCGGGCCTCGGCAATGAGCAGTTCTTC. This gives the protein CAISESGLGNEQFF.

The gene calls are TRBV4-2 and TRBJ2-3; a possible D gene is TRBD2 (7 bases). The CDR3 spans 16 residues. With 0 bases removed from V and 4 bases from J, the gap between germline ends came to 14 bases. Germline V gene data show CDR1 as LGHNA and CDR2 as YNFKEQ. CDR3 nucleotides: TGTGCCAGCAGCCAAGAGGACGGGGGGCCTGCAGATACGCAGTATTTT. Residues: CASSQEDGGPADTQYF.

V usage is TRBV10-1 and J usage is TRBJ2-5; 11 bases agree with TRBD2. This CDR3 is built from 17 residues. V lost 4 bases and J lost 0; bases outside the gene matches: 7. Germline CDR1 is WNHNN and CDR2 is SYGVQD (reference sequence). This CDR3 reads CASSAGASGGNQETQYF. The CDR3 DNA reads TGCGCCAGCAGTGCCGGAGCTAGCGGGGGGAACCAAGAGACCCAGTACTTC.

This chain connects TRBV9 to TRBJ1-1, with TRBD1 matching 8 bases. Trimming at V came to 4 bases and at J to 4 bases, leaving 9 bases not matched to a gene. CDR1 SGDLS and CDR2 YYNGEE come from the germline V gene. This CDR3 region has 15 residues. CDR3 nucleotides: TGTGCCAGCAGCTCAAGGACAGGGCCAACCACTGAAGCTTTCTTT. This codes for CASSSRTGPTTEAFF.

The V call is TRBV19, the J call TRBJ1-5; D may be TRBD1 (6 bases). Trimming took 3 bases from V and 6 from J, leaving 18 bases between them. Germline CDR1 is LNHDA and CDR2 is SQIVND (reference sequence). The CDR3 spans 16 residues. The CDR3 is CASSIWRPQGSQPQHF. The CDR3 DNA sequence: TGTGCCAGTAGTATTTGGCGCCCGCAGGGGAGTCAGCCCCAGCATTTT.

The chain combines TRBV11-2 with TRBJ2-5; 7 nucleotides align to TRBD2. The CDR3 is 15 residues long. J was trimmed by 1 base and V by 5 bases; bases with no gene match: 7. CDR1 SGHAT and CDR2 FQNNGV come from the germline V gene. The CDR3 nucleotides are TGTGCCAGCAGCGCCTCCGGGGGGTCCCAAGAGACCCAGTACTTC. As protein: CASSASGGSQETQYF.

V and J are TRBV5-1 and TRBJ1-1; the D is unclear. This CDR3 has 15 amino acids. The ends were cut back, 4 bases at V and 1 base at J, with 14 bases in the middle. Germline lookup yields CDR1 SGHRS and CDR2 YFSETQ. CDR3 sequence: CASSASQLWNTEAFF. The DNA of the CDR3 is TGCGCCAGCAGCGCCTCACAGCTATGGAACACTGAAGCTTTCTTT.

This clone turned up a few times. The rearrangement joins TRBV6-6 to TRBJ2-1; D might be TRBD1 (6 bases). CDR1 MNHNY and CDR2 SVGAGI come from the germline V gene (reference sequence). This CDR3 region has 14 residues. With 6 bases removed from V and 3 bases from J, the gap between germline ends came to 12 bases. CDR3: CASRDRGGYNEQFF. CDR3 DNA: TGTGCCAGCAGGGACAGAGGGGGCTACAATGAGCAGTTCTTC.

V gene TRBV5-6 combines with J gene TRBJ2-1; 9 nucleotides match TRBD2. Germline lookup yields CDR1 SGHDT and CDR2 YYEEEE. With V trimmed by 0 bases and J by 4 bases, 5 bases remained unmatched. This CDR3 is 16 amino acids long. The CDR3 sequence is CASSLAGLAGYNEQFF. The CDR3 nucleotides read TGTGCCAGCAGCTTGGCCGGGCTAGCGGGATACAATGAGCAGTTCTTC.

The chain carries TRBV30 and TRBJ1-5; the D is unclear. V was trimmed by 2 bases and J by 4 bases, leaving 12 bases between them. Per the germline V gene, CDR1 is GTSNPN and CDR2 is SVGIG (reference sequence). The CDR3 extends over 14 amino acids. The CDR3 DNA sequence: TGTGCCTGGAGTAGTATAGCAGAGAATCAGCCCCAGCATTTT. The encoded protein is CAWSSIAENQPQHF.

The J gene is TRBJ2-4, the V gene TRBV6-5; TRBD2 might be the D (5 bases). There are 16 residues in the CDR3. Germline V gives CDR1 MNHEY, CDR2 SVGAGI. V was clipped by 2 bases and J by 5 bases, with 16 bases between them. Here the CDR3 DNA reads TGTGCCAGCAGTTACACGACGGAGAGGGCCCAAAACATTCAGTACTTC. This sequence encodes CASSYTTERAQNIQYF.

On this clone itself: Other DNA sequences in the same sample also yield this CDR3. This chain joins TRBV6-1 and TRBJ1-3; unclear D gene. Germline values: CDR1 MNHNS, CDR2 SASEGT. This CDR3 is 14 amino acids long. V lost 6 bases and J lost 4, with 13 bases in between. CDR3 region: CASSRDSFGNTIYF. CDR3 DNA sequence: TGTGCCAGCAGCCGGGATTCATTCGGAAACACCATATATTTT.

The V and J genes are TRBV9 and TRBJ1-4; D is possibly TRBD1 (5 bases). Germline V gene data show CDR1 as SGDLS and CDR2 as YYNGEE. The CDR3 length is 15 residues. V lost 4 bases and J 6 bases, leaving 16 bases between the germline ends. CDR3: CASSPRWTGDEKLFF. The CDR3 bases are TGTGCCAGCAGCCCCCGTTGGACGGGGGATGAAAAACTGTTTTTT.

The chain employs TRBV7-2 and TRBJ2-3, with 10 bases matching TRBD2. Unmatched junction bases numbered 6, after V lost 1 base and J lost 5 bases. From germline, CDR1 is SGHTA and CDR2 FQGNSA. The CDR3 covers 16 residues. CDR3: CASSLVTSGAKDTQYF. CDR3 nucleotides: TGTGCCAGCAGCTTAGTAACTAGCGGGGCCAAAGATACGCAGTATTTT.

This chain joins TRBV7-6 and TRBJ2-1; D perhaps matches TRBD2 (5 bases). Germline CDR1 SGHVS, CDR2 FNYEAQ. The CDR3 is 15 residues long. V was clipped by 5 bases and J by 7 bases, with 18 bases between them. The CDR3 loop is CASSDRVTRENEQFF. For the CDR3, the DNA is TGTGCCAGCAGCGACCGGGTTACTAGAGAAAATGAGCAGTTCTTC.

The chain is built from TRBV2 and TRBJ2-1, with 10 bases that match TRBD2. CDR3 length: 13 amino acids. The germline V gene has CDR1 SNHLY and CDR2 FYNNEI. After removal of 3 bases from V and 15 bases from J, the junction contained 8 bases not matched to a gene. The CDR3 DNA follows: TGTGCCAGCAGTGATAATAGCGGGGGGAGTTGGTTCTTC. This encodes CASSDNSGGSWFF.

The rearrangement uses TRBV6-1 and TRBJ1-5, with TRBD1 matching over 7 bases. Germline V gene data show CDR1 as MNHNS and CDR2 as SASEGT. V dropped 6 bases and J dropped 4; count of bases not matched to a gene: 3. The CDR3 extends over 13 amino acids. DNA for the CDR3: TGTGCCAGCAGGCTGACAGGGAATCAGCCCCAGCATTTT. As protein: CASRLTGNQPQHF.